This T cell receptor (beta chain) comes out of a study of blood T cell repertoires in COVID-19. The length of the CDR3 is 17 residues. The junction had 5 bases not matched to a gene; V was cut back by 2 bases and J by 0 bases. The germline V gene has CDR1 MDHEN and CDR2 SYDVKM. TCRdb's copy holds only in-frame clones and misses some; the assay was immunoSEQ multiplex PCR. The sample contains approximately 250,000 clones, around 90% of which appear only once. The TCR was taken from a woman aged 25 to 39 who had recovered from COVID-19. The rearrangement uses TRBV28 and TRBJ1-5; 9 bases align to TRBD1. Sequencing was carried out using PBMCs or T cells enriched from blood (not recorded which). For the CDR3, the DNA is TGTGCCAGCAGTTTAACAGGGGGCCTTTTTAGCAATCAGCCCCAGCATTTT. Translating it yields CASSLTGGLFSNQPQHF.